This entry lists 3 T cell receptor beta chains sequenced from one sample in a study of technical replicates of blood from a few donors. Here immunoSEQ multiplex PCR was the method, and the copy in TCRdb shows in-frame clones only, minus some. Among over 55,000 clones, around 87% were seen once, and the ten largest hold roughly 5.2%. Sequencing used PBMCs. Receptors were obtained from a human donor in good health. Some clones in this sample may be carry-over from other donors' samples.

CDR3 region: CASSRTTNTEAFF. CDR3 nucleotides: TGTGCCAGCAGCCGAACAACGAACACTGAAGCTTTCTTT. This chain uses TRBV14 with TRBJ1-1; D gene ambiguous. Germline lookup yields CDR1 SGHDN and CDR2 FVKESK. Trimming took 4 bases from V and 1 from J, leaving 7 bases between them. The CDR3 sequence is 13 residues long.

This rearrangement joins TRBV5-8 to TRBJ2-1; 9 nucleotides agree with TRBD2. The length of the CDR3 is 15 residues. CDR1 and CDR2 (germline): SGHTS, YDEGEE. V was clipped by 0 bases and J by 8 bases; unmatched bases: 6. The CDR3 is CASSLAGTSMDEQFF. For the CDR3, the DNA is TGTGCCAGCAGCTTGGCTGGGACTAGCATGGATGAGCAGTTCTTC.

The rearrangement uses TRBV27 and TRBJ2-7, with 8 bases fitting TRBD1. V dropped 6 bases and J dropped 10; count of bases not matched to a gene: 8. Germline V gene data show CDR1 as MNHEY and CDR2 as SMNVEV (reference sequence). This CDR3 is built from 12 residues. The CDR3 here is CASSPDRGRQYF. The DNA for the CDR3 is TGTGCCAGCAGCCCCGACAGGGGACGTCAGTACTTC.